These T cell receptor beta chains were read from a single sample in a study of blood T cell repertoires in COVID-19. The assay was immunoSEQ multiplex PCR, and TCRdb's table has in-frame clones only and misses some. Of fewer than 250,000 clones in the sample, roughly 87% were seen once. Sequenced material: PBMCs or T cells enriched from blood (not recorded which). The receptors originated from a woman younger than 45 with acute COVID-19. CDR3s include the opening cysteine and the closing phenylalanine or tryptophan. The D gene is left open where the match is weak. Size is omitted from some rows. Given values are once, few, many or a class for expanded clones.

V	J	D	size	DNA	CDR3
TRBV2	TRBJ1-5	NA	NA	TGTGCCAGCAACGGACTAACGGGCAATCAGCCCCAGCATTTT	CASNGLTGNQPQHF
TRBV19	TRBJ1-1	NA	NA	TGTGCCAGTAGTACGAGGGGGACTGAAGCTTTCTTT	CASSTRGTEAFF
TRBV19	TRBJ1-2	NA	NA	TGTGCCAGTAGCGATGAGGCTTTCTTCTATGGCTACACCTTC	CASSDEAFFYGYTF
TRBV5-1	TRBJ1-4	NA	NA	TGCGCCAGCAAGCCCTTTAATGAAAAACTGTTTTTT	CASKPFNEKLFF
TRBV6-1	TRBJ2-1	NA	NA	TGTGCCAGCAGTGACCGCCGACTAGTGGTAGGTGCTCAGGAGTTCTTC	CASSDRRLVVGAQEFF
TRBV27	TRBJ2-1	TRBD1	NA	TGTGCCAGCAGTGTCCAGGGGGTCTACAATGAGCAGTTCTTC	CASSVQGVYNEQFF
TRBV2	TRBJ2-5	TRBD2	NA	TGTGCCAGCAGCGGAGCGGGGGGCCGGCAAGAGACCCAGTACTTC	CASSGAGGRQETQYF
TRBV7-8	TRBJ2-1	TRBD2	NA	TGTGCCAGCAGCTTAGGACTAGCGGGGGGGACCCCTTACAATGAGCAGTTCTTC	CASSLGLAGGTPYNEQFF
TRBV5-1	TRBJ1-3	NA	few	TGCGCCAGCAGCACCTTACAAGGAAACACCATATATTTT	CASSTLQGNTIYF
TRBV19	TRBJ1-5	NA	few	TGTGCCAGTACCGCCGAGGGCCGTGGCAATCAGCCCCAGCATTTT	CASTAEGRGNQPQHF
TRBV2	TRBJ2-5	TRBD2	NA	TGTGCCTTCGAACTAGTAGCGGGGGGTGAGACCCAGTACTTC	CAFELVAGGETQYF
TRBV4-2	TRBJ2-5	TRBD1	NA	TGTGCCAGCAGCCCCCTCAGGGGGGAGACCCAGTACTTC	CASSPLRGETQYF